This is a list of T cell receptor beta chains from one sample in a study of cytomegalovirus exposure and HLA in healthy donors. TCRdb keeps only in-frame clones here, not all; method: immunoSEQ multiplex PCR. Of roughly 160,000 clones in the sample, roughly 75% were seen once. Sequenced: PBMCs. The receptors derive from a female donor in good health and CMV-seronegative. The CDR3 runs from the conserved cysteine through the conserved F or W. The D gene is left open where the match is weak. Clone size is stated in some rows and not others, as once, few, many or a class when expanded.

V gene,clone size,J gene,D gene,CDR3 DNA,CDR3 protein
TRBV28,-,TRBJ2-7,-,TGTGCCAGCACCGGGGGGCGACTAGTCCCCCCCTACGAGCAGTACTTC,CASTGGRLVPPYEQYF
TRBV7-2,-,TRBJ2-3,TRBD2,TGTGCCAGCACCCAGCCTGGCGGGAGGGCCCTAGATACGCAGTATTTT,CASTQPGGRALDTQYF
TRBV7-9,-,TRBJ2-7,TRBD1,TGTGCCAGCAGCTTAGGGGGACAGGGCTACGAGCAGTACTTC,CASSLGGQGYEQYF
TRBV7-2,-,TRBJ2-7,TRBD1,TGTGCCAGCAGCTCCTACCGCAACAGGGGCTACGAGCAGTACTTC,CASSSYRNRGYEQYF
TRBV10-1,-,TRBJ2-7,-,TGCGCCAGCAGTGACATTTGGGCGAACGAGCAGTACTTC,CASSDIWANEQYF
TRBV18,-,TRBJ2-5,TRBD2,TGTGCCAGCTCACCTCCCGGGACTAGGGAGGAGACCCAGTACTTC,CASSPPGTREETQYF
TRBV10-2,-,TRBJ1-5,-,TGCGCCAGCAGTGAGAGGGGTCAGGGACAGCCCCAGCATTTT,CASSERGQGQPQHF
TRBV19,-,TRBJ2-2,TRBD2,TGTGCCAGTAGTAGAAGCGGGAGTTTTGGCACCGGGGAGCTGTTTTTT,CASSRSGSFGTGELFF
TRBV4-1,-,TRBJ1-1,-,TGCGCCAGCAGCCAAGAAGCAGGTCCTGAAGCTTTCTTT,CASSQEAGPEAFF
TRBV18,-,TRBJ1-6,TRBD1,TGTGCCAGCTCACAAGACAGGGCGGGTTCACCCCTCCACTTT,CASSQDRAGSPLHF
TRBV2,-,TRBJ1-3,TRBD1,TGTGCCAGCAGTTGGGACAGGGGGCAGGGAAACACCATATATTTT,CASSWDRGQGNTIYF
TRBV6-5,-,TRBJ2-3,TRBD2,TGTGCCAGCAGTTACGTTGGACTAGCAACAGATACGCAGTATTTT,CASSYVGLATDTQYF
TRBV7-7,few,TRBJ2-7,TRBD1,TGTGCTAGCAGCCAGGGGGACAGGGTGGGAGAGCAGTACTTC,CASSQGDRVGEQYF
TRBV4-2,few,TRBJ2-7,-,TGTGCCAGCAGCCAAGGGAGGGACTCAGGGCAGTACTTC,CASSQGRDSGQYF
TRBV27,-,TRBJ2-2,TRBD2,TGTGCCAGCAGTTCGGGAGGGAGTCGGACCGGGGAGCTGTTTTTT,CASSSGGSRTGELFF
TRBV2,-,TRBJ1-4,-,TGTGCCAGCTGCCCCGACGGCGGTGAAAAACTGTTTTTT,CASCPDGGEKLFF
TRBV5-1,-,TRBJ2-2,TRBD2,TGCGCCAGCAGCCGGGAGGCGGCCGGGGAGCTGTTTTTT,CASSREAAGELFF
TRBV7-9,-,TRBJ1-3,-,TGTGCCAGCAGCTTATCCGGGGTCGGAAACACCATATATTTT,CASSLSGVGNTIYF
TRBV19,-,TRBJ2-3,-,TGTGCCAGTAGTACAGGGGTCACAGATACGCAGTATTTT,CASSTGVTDTQYF
TRBV4-3,-,TRBJ1-1,TRBD1,TGCGCCAGCAGCTTAGAGGGGGCGCAAGCTTTCTTT,CASSLEGAQAFF
TRBV27,-,TRBJ2-1,TRBD2,TGTGCCAGCAGTCCTCAGACGGGGGAGGGCGAGCAGTTCTTC,CASSPQTGEGEQFF
TRBV5-1,-,TRBJ2-7,TRBD2,TGCGCCAGCAGAAGAGTACGGGAGGCCGCCTACGAGCAGTACTTC,CASRRVREAAYEQYF
TRBV6-1,-,TRBJ2-1,-,TGTGCCAGCAGTGATCCCGGGACACCCGACAATGAGCAGTTCTTC,CASSDPGTPDNEQFF
TRBV6-5,-,TRBJ1-4,-,TGTGCCAGCAGTTACTCGAGCCCCGCAGCGAATGAAAAACTGTTTTTT,CASSYSSPAANEKLFF
TRBV7-8,-,TRBJ1-2,TRBD1,TGTGCCAGCACAGGGGGCCTTATAGCTAACTATGGCTACACCTTC,CASTGGLIANYGYTF
TRBV7-9,-,TRBJ2-5,-,TGTGCCAGCAGCTTAGGGGGACTCCTCCAAGAGACCCAGTACTTC,CASSLGGLLQETQYF
TRBV30,few,TRBJ2-4,TRBD1,TGTGCCTGGTCGAGGCAGGGGGCCGGCATTCAGTACTTC,CAWSRQGAGIQYF
TRBV6-5,-,TRBJ2-4,-,TGTGCCAGCAGTTTCTCCCGGGACAAGGGCATTCAGTACTTC,CASSFSRDKGIQYF
TRBV5-4,-,TRBJ2-6,-,TGTGCCAGCAGCGCGGTACAGGGAGACTCTGGGGCCAACGTCCTGACTTTC,CASSAVQGDSGANVLTF
TRBV28,-,TRBJ2-7,TRBD1,TGTGCCAGCAGTTTAGGGGACAGGAACTCCTACGAGCAGTACTTC,CASSLGDRNSYEQYF
TRBV11-2,-,TRBJ2-3,TRBD2,TGTGCCAGCAGCTTAGGCGCGGGAGGGAGCACAGATACGCAGTATTTT,CASSLGAGGSTDTQYF
TRBV6-4,medium-sized,TRBJ2-1,TRBD2,TGTGCCAGCAGTGACCTAGCGGGCTCCTACAATGAGCAGTTCTTC,CASSDLAGSYNEQFF
TRBV15,-,TRBJ1-5,-,TGTGCCACCAGCAGAGATCAAGGGGAGCCCCAGCATTTT,CATSRDQGEPQHF
TRBV30,-,TRBJ1-4,TRBD1,TGTGCCTGGAGTCCAGGGACAGGGGCTAATGAAAAACTGTTTTTT,CAWSPGTGANEKLFF
TRBV5-8,-,TRBJ1-4,-,TGTGCCAGCGCGGCAGGGCGAGAAAAACTGTTTTTT,CASAAGREKLFF
TRBV19,-,TRBJ2-3,TRBD1,TGTGCCAGTAGTTTCGGACAGGGCCCGGCAGATACGCAGTATTTT,CASSFGQGPADTQYF
TRBV19,once,TRBJ1-2,-,TGTGCCAGTAGTAGTCCACAGGGTTACAGTGGCTACACCTTC,CASSSPQGYSGYTF
TRBV7-9,once,TRBJ2-5,-,TGTGCCAGCAGCTTAGAACAGGTCGGCGGGACCCAGTACTTC,CASSLEQVGGTQYF
TRBV4-2,once,TRBJ2-5,TRBD1,TGTGCCAGCAGCCGTCGACAGGGGGTGGACATTGGGGAGACCCAGTACTTC,CASSRRQGVDIGETQYF
TRBV7-2,-,TRBJ1-6,TRBD1,TGTGCCAGCAGCCGAGAGACAGGGGTTCTTTCACCCCTCCACTTT,CASSRETGVLSPLHF
TRBV5-4,-,TRBJ2-1,TRBD1,TGTGCCAGCAGCTTCCCGGGACAGGGGTACAATGAGCAGTTCTTC,CASSFPGQGYNEQFF
TRBV29-1,-,TRBJ2-7,-,TGCAGCGTAGCCGGGACAGCGGGCTCCTACGAGCAGTACTTC,CSVAGTAGSYEQYF
TRBV4-1,-,TRBJ1-2,TRBD1,TGCGCCAGCAGCCCAGGGGGCCAGGGCCCCAGCTATGGCTACACCTTC,CASSPGGQGPSYGYTF
TRBV6-6,-,TRBJ2-5,TRBD2,TGTGCCAGCCTGCGTCGGGGCGGGGGGGAAGAGACCCAGTACTTC,CASLRRGGGEETQYF
TRBV25-1,-,TRBJ1-3,-,TGTGCCAGCAGTGAATCCAGGGGAAGAGGAAACACCATATATTTT,CASSESRGRGNTIYF
TRBV6-4,-,TRBJ1-5,-,TGTGCCAGCAGTGACTCGCGGCTGTTCAATCAGCCCCAGCATTTT,CASSDSRLFNQPQHF
TRBV14,-,TRBJ2-3,TRBD2,TGTGCCAGCAGCCAAGTCTTGAGTTTGGCTAGCGGAACCACAGATACGCAGTATTTT,CASSQVLSLASGTTDTQYF
TRBV19,-,TRBJ2-2,TRBD2,TGTGCCAGTAGTGCCCTAGCGGGAGGTTACACCGGGGAGCTGTTTTTT,CASSALAGGYTGELFF
TRBV25-1,-,TRBJ2-1,-,TGTGCCAGCGAAGAACTCAGAGGCAATGAGCAGTTCTTC,CASEELRGNEQFF
TRBV5-4,-,TRBJ2-7,-,TGTGCCAGCAGCTTGGATCAGGAGGTCGAGCAGTACTTC,CASSLDQEVEQYF